These 27 T cell receptor beta chains share one sample of origin, sequenced in a study of T-cell memory formation after mild COVID-19. TCRdb reprocessed the 5' RACE reads via MiXCR and lists one record per CDR3 protein. The table includes hundreds of thousands of distinct CDR3 sequences, roughly 17% detected once. The specimen was PBMCs or a T cell subset sorted from them (not recorded which). The receptors shown here come from an adult woman who had mild COVID-19 (a few samples of this study predate the infection). Cell type and time point are not known.

In this sample, this clonotype turned up a few times. CDR3 loop: CASSQDPGPYEQYF. The CDR3, as DNA: TGCGCCAGCAGCCAAGATCCGGGGCCCTACGAGCAGTACTTC. This rearrangement joins TRBV4-3 to TRBJ2-7; tentatively, D is TRBD1 or TRBD2 (5 bases each). The V gene's germline CDR1 is LGHNA and CDR2 YSLEER. Trimming left V 0 bases short and J 2 bases short, with 8 bases between. This CDR3 has 14 residues.

There are a few counts of this clonotype. This CDR3 is CASARKAPNYGYTF. CDR3 nucleotides: TGTGCCAGCGCCCGGAAAGCTCCTAACTATGGCTACACCTTC. The V call is TRBV12-3 or TRBV12-4, the J call TRBJ1-2; D remains unclear. The V end was cut by 8 bases, the J end by 0 bases, with 13 bases between. The CDR3 has 14 residues.

This clonotype occurred many times. The J gene is TRBJ1-1, the V gene TRBV30; D uncertain. The CDR3 loop spans 14 amino acids. The V gene lost 0 bases and the J gene lost 4 bases, with 12 bases spanning the gap. Germline V gene lookup returns CDR1 GTSNPN and CDR2 SVGIG (reference sequence). This CDR3 is CAWSVPNTRTEAFF. The CDR3 nucleotides read TGTGCCTGGAGTGTACCCAATACCCGCACTGAAGCTTTCTTT.

The sample holds a few counts of this clonotype. V usage is TRBV4-3 and J usage is TRBJ2-1; D not resolved. The V and J ends lost 0 bases and 6 bases respectively, with 12 bases between them. The germline gives CDR1 LGHNA, CDR2 YSLEER. The CDR3 spans 15 residues. Here the CDR3 reads CASSQDLRGTNEQFF. CDR3 DNA sequence: TGCGCCAGCAGCCAAGATCTCCGAGGCACCAATGAGCAGTTCTTC.

There are a few counts of this clonotype. The chain links TRBV4-3 to TRBJ2-1; TRBD2 is a possible D gene (5 bases). The V gene lost 0 bases and the J gene lost 0 bases, with 18 bases spanning the gap. Germline V lookup: CDR1 LGHNA, CDR2 YSLEER. This CDR3 has 19 amino acids. This chain's CDR3 is CASSQDLGRTVSSYNEQFF. As DNA, the CDR3 is TGCGCCAGCAGCCAAGATCTCGGAAGGACTGTTAGCTCCTACAATGAGCAGTTCTTC.

The chain combines TRBV20-1 with TRBJ1-6; D perhaps matches TRBD1 (5 bases). V lost 3 bases to trimming and J lost 0 bases, with 12 bases between them. Germline values: CDR1 DFQATT, CDR2 SNEGSKA (reference sequence). CDR3 size: 16 residues. The CDR3 sequence is CSARDGQSSYNSPLHF. In DNA form, the CDR3 reads TGCAGTGCTAGGGACGGACAAAGCTCCTATAATTCACCCCTCCACTTT.

The chain has TRBV23-1 and TRBJ1-1, with D unclear. TRBV23-1 counts as an open reading frame of uncertain function. Trimming took off 7 bases at V and 10 bases at J, with 16 bases between the two ends. The CDR3 totals 12 residues. CDR3 nucleotides: TGCGCCAGCAAACGAACTGGCGAGGCAGCTTTCTTT. The encoded protein is CASKRTGEAAFF.

This clonotype has a handful of counts. The chain carries TRBV7-9 and TRBJ2-3, with D perhaps matching TRBD1 (6 bases). V was pared by 4 bases and J by 2 bases, with 13 bases between. The CDR3 consists of 15 residues. From germline, CDR1 is SEHNR and CDR2 FQNEAQ (reference sequence). CDR3 in amino acids: CASSYRQASTDTQYF. Here the CDR3 DNA reads TGTGCCAGCAGCTATCGACAGGCCTCCACAGATACGCAGTATTTT.

In this sample, this clonotype turned up a few times. V usage is TRBV20-1 and J usage is TRBJ2-3; 9 nucleotides match TRBD1. J gave up 0 bases and V 5 bases, and 6 bases lay outside the gene matches. CDR3 size: 15 residues. Germline assignment: CDR1 DFQATT and CDR2 SNEGSKA (reference sequence). In DNA form, the CDR3 reads TGCAGTGCTGGGGACAGGGAGGGAAGCACAGATACGCAGTATTTT. Its translation is CSAGDREGSTDTQYF.

The V call is TRBV29-1, the J call TRBJ2-7; TRBD2 is a possible D gene (5 bases). The V end was cut by 4 bases, the J end by 1 base, with 11 bases between. The germline gives CDR1 SQVTM, CDR2 ANQGSEA. The CDR3 is 13 amino acids. In nucleotides, the CDR3 is TGCAGCGTTGTGAGCGGTTCGTCCTACGAGCAGTACTTC. Its translation: CSVVSGSSYEQYF.

The chain has TRBV6-2 or TRBV6-3 and TRBJ2-1, with a possible D match to TRBD2 (6 bases). Per the germline V gene, CDR1 is MNHEY and CDR2 is SVGEGT. There are 15 residues in the CDR3. V was clipped by 3 bases and J by 3 bases, with 12 bases between them. The CDR3 loop reads CASSYGGTFYNEQFF. The CDR3 DNA sequence: TGTGCCAGCAGTTATGGCGGGACCTTCTACAATGAGCAGTTCTTC.

The chain couples TRBV2 to TRBJ2-1; 12 nucleotides line up with TRBD2. The CDR3 is made up of 17 amino acids. The germline CDR1 and CDR2 sequences are SNHLY and FYNNEI. Trimming removed 7 bases from V and 6 bases from J; junction bases left unmatched: 13. The CDR3: CASNLGLAGRRGNEQFF. The CDR3 DNA is TGTGCCAGCAACCTCGGACTAGCGGGAAGGAGGGGCAATGAGCAGTTCTTC.

V is TRBV4-1 and J is TRBJ2-1; no clear D. This CDR3 has 14 residues. Per the germline V gene, CDR1 is MGHRA and CDR2 is YSYEKL. V was pared by 1 base and J by 9 bases, with 13 bases between. CDR3 sequence: CASSQAAALGEQFF. The CDR3, as DNA: TGCGCCAGCAGCCAAGCGGCGGCCTTGGGTGAGCAGTTCTTC.

This chain links TRBV7-9 with TRBJ1-5; a possible D gene is TRBD1 (6 bases). Trimming shortened V by 0 bases and J by 3 bases, and 9 bases separated the two germline ends. The CDR3 is 15 residues long. CDR1 SEHNR and CDR2 FQNEAQ come from the germline V gene (reference sequence). In nucleotides, the CDR3 is TGTGCCAGCAGCTTAGCGGGGGCAGACAATCAGCCCCAGCATTTT. Protein: CASSLAGADNQPQHF.

This clonotype has a handful of counts. V usage is TRBV20-1 and J usage is TRBJ2-3; 8 bases fit TRBD2. Germline V gives CDR1 DFQATT, CDR2 SNEGSKA (reference sequence). V was pared by 0 bases and J by 4 bases, with 9 bases of the junction left unmatched. The length of the CDR3 is 16 residues. The CDR3 region is CSARDVESGRADTQYF. As DNA, the CDR3 is TGCAGTGCTAGAGATGTCGAGAGCGGGAGAGCAGATACGCAGTATTTT.

This clonotype was counted a few times. This chain connects TRBV6-2 or TRBV6-3 to TRBJ2-3; D call uncertain. CDR3 length equals 13 residues. The germline V gene encodes CDR1 MNHEY and CDR2 SVGEGT. V was trimmed by 6 bases and J by 1 base, leaving 8 bases between them. DNA of the CDR3: TGTGCCAGCAGAACGCCGGGCACAGATACGCAGTATTTT. This translates into CASRTPGTDTQYF.

The chain employs TRBV18 and TRBJ2-5; D remains ambiguous. With 1 base removed from V and 2 bases from J, the gap between germline ends came to 8 bases. Germline V gives CDR1 KGHSH, CDR2 LQKENI. The CDR3 spans 14 residues. CDR3 DNA sequence: TGTGCCAGCTCACCACGTCACATACAAGAGACCCAGTACTTC. Translation gives CASSPRHIQETQYF.

This chain links TRBV29-1 with TRBJ1-1; no clear D. CDR3 length: 13 residues. V lost 1 base, J lost 5 bases, and 11 bases lay in between. Germline V gene sequence: CDR1 SQVTM, CDR2 ANQGSEA. The CDR3 is CSVEGPAWTEAFF. CDR3 in DNA: TGCAGCGTTGAAGGTCCTGCGTGGACTGAAGCTTTCTTT. The full variable domain, rest sourced from reference TRBV29-1 and TRBJ1-1, is SAVISQKPSRDICQRGTSLTIQCQVDSQVTMMFWYRQQPGQSLTLIATANQGSEATYESGFVIDKFPISRPNLTFSTLTVSNMSPEDSSIYLCSVEGPAWTEAFFGQGTRLTVV.

This rearrangement joins TRBV5-1 to TRBJ2-1, with 12 bases identical to TRBD2. The germline V gene encodes CDR1 SGHRS and CDR2 YFSETQ. V dropped 4 bases and J dropped 7; count of bases not matched to a gene: 6. The CDR3 consists of 15 residues. The CDR3, as DNA: TGCGCCAGCAGCATGACTAGCGGGAGAACGAATGAGCAGTTCTTC. Protein sequence: CASSMTSGRTNEQFF.

This chain joins TRBV2 and TRBJ1-4; D not resolved. This CDR3 contains 11 residues. Germline V gene sequence: CDR1 SNHLY, CDR2 FYNNEI. Trimming left V 6 bases short and J 6 bases short, with 5 bases between. The CDR3 nucleotides read TGTGCCAGCAGAACCCATGAAAAACTGTTTTTT. This gives the protein CASRTHEKLFF.

There are a few counts of this clonotype. This chain uses TRBV7-6 with TRBJ1-5, with D possibly being TRBD1 (5 bases). Trimming pared 2 bases from V and 5 bases from J, leaving 31 bases between. This CDR3 has 21 amino acids. CDR1 is SGHVS, CDR2 FNYEAQ, per germline. CDR3 amino acids: CASSLSTTQVSERYADQPQHF. The CDR3 DNA reads TGTGCCAGCAGCTTAAGCACAACACAGGTATCCGAACGATATGCGGATCAGCCCCAGCATTTT.

The chain recombines TRBV20-1 with TRBJ1-1, with D possibly being TRBD1 (5 bases). CDR3 length: 13 residues. Trimming took 6 bases from V and 11 from J, leaving 22 bases between them. Germline V gene sequence: CDR1 DFQATT, CDR2 SNEGSKA (reference sequence). CDR3 nucleotides: TGCAGTGCGACCCCGAGTCAGGGCGTGAGGGCTTTCTTT. It encodes CSATPSQGVRAFF.

This chain uses TRBV5-5 with TRBJ1-1; D unclear. CDR1 is SGHKS and CDR2 is YYEKEE in the germline V gene (reference sequence). Trimming took 4 bases from V and 4 from J, leaving 11 bases between them. This CDR3 region has 13 residues. In DNA, the CDR3 is TGTGCCAGCAGCCCTGAGTATGGCACTGAAGCTTTCTTT. Its protein is CASSPEYGTEAFF.

This clonotype occurred a few times. The rearrangement uses TRBV7-9 and TRBJ2-7, with 15 bases matching TRBD2. Germline V gene data show CDR1 as SEHNR and CDR2 as FQNEAQ (reference sequence). J was trimmed by 2 bases and V by 2 bases; bases with no gene match: 1. The CDR3 extends over 16 amino acids. The CDR3 loop reads CASSLWTSGRAYEQYF. The CDR3 DNA sequence: TGTGCCAGCAGCTTATGGACTAGCGGGAGGGCCTACGAGCAGTACTTC.

This clonotype was observed a few times. The chain uses TRBV7-8 and TRBJ2-1, with D perhaps being TRBD1 or TRBD2 (6 bases each). Germline CDR1 is SGHVS and CDR2 is FQNEAQ. V was pared by 3 bases and J by 4 bases, with 25 bases between. CDR3 length: 19 amino acids. CDR3 DNA: TGTGCCAGCAGCTTCAGTTCCGGGAGACGTGGGGGGACATACAATGAGCAGTTCTTC. It translates to CASSFSSGRRGGTYNEQFF.

The V and J genes are TRBV7-3 and TRBJ2-7; D not certain. This CDR3 has 14 amino acids. The germline CDR1 and CDR2 sequences are SGHTA and FQGTGA. The ends were cut back, 1 base at V and 1 base at J, with 8 bases in the middle. CDR3 nucleotides: TGTGCCAGCAGCTTAAGGCGGATTTCCTACGAGCAGTACTTC. Residues: CASSLRRISYEQYF.

V usage is TRBV12-5 and J usage is TRBJ1-5; D possibly corresponds to TRBD1 (5 bases). The V gene's germline CDR1 is LGHNT and CDR2 FRNRAP. V lost 4 bases, J lost 0 bases, and 7 bases lay in between. This CDR3 has 14 residues. The CDR3 bases are TGTGCTAGTGGTTCAGGGTATAGCAATCAGCCCCAGCATTTT. It is translated as CASGSGYSNQPQHF.